Listed here is a single TCR beta chain. Which antigen it targets is not known. Per-base quality was not reported, and no clone a single base away is much larger than it. The CDR3 regions of human TCRbeta chains were analyzed by immunosequencing. In the source study's methods: TCRs in the repertoires were compared against a reference library of SARS-CoV-2-specific TCRs that had been generated with the MIRA antigen-specificity platform. Breadth was defined as the fraction of unique TCRs that were SARS-CoV-2-associated, and depth was defined as the fraction of total T cells that were SARS-CoV-2-associated. Each spike-specific TCR was assigned to its reactive spike region and to a CD4 or CD8 class using the MIRA data. Log10-transformed breadth and depth values were compared by one-way ANOVA with Sidak's multiple comparisons tests. Drawn from immuneACCESS, this table holds only the in-frame rearrangements with V and J called that TCRdb kept. Clones are partly lost; checked studies trace under half to an unresolved V gene and leave the rest unexplained. The DNA was the basis for D and trimming; V, J and clone size are from that table. This sample lists roughly 100,000 clones; approximately 90% were detected once. The top ten clones comprise approximately 10% of the sample.

The data derive from a study of T cell responses to AZD1222 COVID-19 vaccine (dated by TCRdb to about 2021). About the study as a whole: Because spike-specific TCR depth and breadth did not differ between the two schedules, AZD1222 recipients who got a second dose at roughly 4 weeks were pooled with those who got a second dose at roughly 12 weeks. TCR sequencing was performed for 230 to 250 trial participants, of whom about 200 were given two doses of AZD1222 and approximately 26 were given two doses of MenACWY control vaccine. Trial participants were enrolled by age into 18-55, 56-69 and 70-plus year subgroups, with 148, 28 and 57 TCR-sequenced participants respectively.

Study-level results and caveats: No day 14 peak-response samples were available, so repertoires were characterized only after the peak T cell response. Nearly half of unique spike-specific TCRs reportedly recognized epitopes outside regions mutated in the B.1.351 and B.1.1.7 variants. Participants were mostly white British, with more females than males. The authors suggested clonal diversity may have been underestimated. Conclusions about previously exposed vaccinees were limited because only six or seven AZD1222 recipients were SARS-CoV-2 seropositive at baseline. In the small 56-69-year group, the increase in depth fell short of significance, most likely because of low power. The whole spike protein was spanned by vaccine-associated CD4 TCRs, and dominant responses were seen in regions 160-218 and 743-854. After two AZD1222 doses, spike-specific TCR breadth and depth were significantly higher than at day 0 and than in MenACWY recipients.

Trimming takes 4 bases from V and 1 base from J, and the germline ends sit 10 bases apart. CDR1 SQVTM and CDR2 ANQGSEA are derived from the germline V gene. The CDR3 runs 13 residues from the cysteine to the phenylalanine. CDR3 DNA is the only sequence kept; it has 39 bases, read in frame from the first base. The time point label here, explained by the study, means: baseline before first vaccination. Vaccinee samples were obtained from the UK trials COV001 and COV002, which included a single-blind randomized controlled phase 2/3 trial of AZD1222 (ChAdOx1 nCoV-19) in healthy adults. For TCRbeta chain sequencing, PBMC samples from trial participants were taken at day 0 and at day 28 after the second dose.

This clonotype was obtained from an adult in good health. The material was peripheral blood, obtained on day 0 of AZD1222 vaccination. The chain uses TRBV29-1 and TRBJ1-1; the D gene is perhaps TRBD1, on 5 matching bases. The nucleotides read TGCAGCGTTGGACAGACTGCGAACACTGAAGCTTTCTTT. This yields the protein CSVGQTANTEAFF. Reference TRBV29-1 and TRBJ1-1 genes cover what lies past the CDR3, so the full variable domain is SAVISQKPSRDICQRGTSLTIQCQVDSQVTMMFWYRQQPGQSLTLIATANQGSEATYESGFVIDKFPISRPNLTFSTLTVSNMSPEDSSIYLCSVGQTANTEAFFGQGTRLTVV.